The clone carrying this T cell receptor beta chain was recorded a few times. Antigen unknown. The CDR3 is 15 residues long. Germline loops: CDR1 SGHTA, CDR2 FQGNSA. V gave up 1 base and J gave up 4 bases; unmatched junction bases: 4. The data stem from a study of T cell responses to AZD1222 COVID-19 vaccine. Study outcomes and limitations: Following two doses of AZD1222, Spike-specific TCR breadth and depth rose. Vaccine-related CD4 TCRs covered spike, predominating at 160-218 and 743-854. Donors were chiefly white British, with a greater number of females, and clonal diversity was perhaps underestimated.

Some clones are missing from TCRdb's copy, which holds only in-frame ones; the method was immunoSEQ multiplex PCR. The sample records 120,000 or so clones, 88% being singletons. This receptor was identified in an adult in good health. The material sequenced was peripheral blood, taken on day 0 of AZD1222 vaccination. The rearrangement links TRBV7-2 to TRBJ1-5; 7 bases agree with TRBD1. The CDR3 loop is CASSLETGANQPQHF. The DNA of the CDR3 is TGTGCCAGCAGCTTAGAAACAGGGGCTAATCAGCCCCAGCATTTT. Using reference TRBV7-2 and TRBJ1-5 for the parts outside the CDR3, the full variable domain is GAGVSQSPSNKVTEKGKDVELRCDPISGHTALYWYRQSLGQGLEFLIYFQGNSAPDKSGLPSDRFSAERTGGSVSTLTIQRTQQEDSAVYLCASSLETGANQPQHFGDGTRLSIL.